This T cell receptor (beta chain) was sequenced in a study of Ad26.COV2.S vaccination and SARS-CoV-2 variants. Comment on this clone: What it binds is not known.

Whole-study findings and limits: Vaccine and placebo groups showed comparable non-spike TCR breadth. It was vaccine recipients, not placebo recipients, who had the higher spike-specific TCR breadth.

Only in-frame clones appear in the TCRdb table, and some are missing; sequencing was by immunoSEQ multiplex PCR. The profile covers just over 350,000 clones, with 92% appearing a single time and 3% to 5% taken by the ten largest. The germline CDR1 and CDR2 sequences are SQVTM and ANQGSEA. The CDR3 totals 10 residues. Between the trimmed V and J ends, which lost 4 bases and 8 bases, there was a span of 8 bases. This sequence joins TRBV29-1 and TRBJ1-2; no firm D call. The starting material was peripheral blood, obtained after recovery from COVID-19. This sequence was found in a human donor who had recovered from COVID-19. The CDR3 nucleotides are TGCAGCGTTGGGTTTGGGGGCTACACCTTC. Amino acids: CSVGFGGYTF.